The rows below give T cell receptor beta chains drawn from one sample of a study of blood T cells in healthy people across ages. TCRdb re-analysed the 5' RACE reads in MiXCR, keeping a single row per CDR3 protein. The data show about 730,000 distinct CDR3 sequences, 35% to 45% seen once. Sequencing was done on a sample of blood. The receptors were gathered from a woman aged 55-75 years in good health. Both conserved end residues are part of each CDR3. The D gene is left open where the match is weak. Size values are once, few and many counts, or a class for expanded clones, and some rows have none.

size,D,J,V,DNA,CDR3
.,.,TRBJ2-2,TRBV7-2,TGTGCCAGCAGCTTCGAGGCAGGAATGAACACCGGGGAGCTGTTTTTT,CASSFEAGMNTGELFF
once,.,TRBJ2-7,TRBV25-1,TGTGCCAGCACCTCATGGGAAGGCGAGCAGTACTTC,CASTSWEGEQYF
few,TRBD2,TRBJ2-1,TRBV7-2,TGTGCCAGCAGACCAACTAGCGGGAGTTACAATGAGCAGTTCTTC,CASRPTSGSYNEQFF
many,TRBD1,TRBJ2-1,TRBV29-1,TGCAGCGCTGACCCGGGACAGGGTGTTGAGCAGTTCTTC,CSADPGQGVEQFF
few,.,TRBJ2-7,TRBV6-1,TGTGCCAGCAGCCCCGATCCCTCCTACGAGCAGTACTTC,CASSPDPSYEQYF
many,TRBD2,TRBJ2-1,TRBV7-2,TGTGCCAGCAGCAAAGGGGGCGGGGGGGCACTGAATGAGCAGTTCTTC,CASSKGGGGALNEQFF
.,.,TRBJ1-5,TRBV12-3/TRBV12-4,TGTGCCAGCAGTGTACCGATGGAGCCCCAGCATTTT,CASSVPMEPQHF
.,.,TRBJ2-3,TRBV3-1,TGTGCCAGCAGCCAAGACGGTGATACGCAGTATTTT,CASSQDGDTQYF
few,TRBD1,TRBJ2-4,TRBV11-1,TGTGCCAGCAGCCCCAGACAGGGTGGTGTCAAAAACATTCAGTACTTC,CASSPRQGGVKNIQYF
once,TRBD2,TRBJ2-5,TRBV3-1,TGTGCCAGCAGCCAAGATATGCGAGGGACTAGCAGGTACTTC,CASSQDMRGTSRYF
.,.,TRBJ2-7,TRBV10-3,TGTGCCATCAGTGAGGGTCAGAGCTACGAGCAGTACTTC,CAISEGQSYEQYF
few,.,TRBJ1-2,TRBV28,TGTGCCAGCAGTTTAGGGACCTGGGAGGGCTATGGCTACACCTTC,CASSLGTWEGYGYTF
.,TRBD2,TRBJ2-7,TRBV28,TGTGCCAGCAGCCCTCCCGGGACTACAGAGTACGAGCAGTACTTC,CASSPPGTTEYEQYF
.,.,TRBJ2-7,TRBV29-1,TGCAGCGTTGAAAGTGGTTCCTACAATGAGCAGTACTTC,CSVESGSYNEQYF
.,TRBD2,TRBJ2-3,TRBV5-1,TGCGCCAGCCGCCGCACTAGCGCGAGCACAGATACGCAGTATTTT,CASRRTSASTDTQYF
.,.,TRBJ2-5,TRBV5-6,TGTGCCAGCAGCTTGGGGTGGACCCTAGTCGGGTACTTC,CASSLGWTLVGYF
.,.,TRBJ2-1,TRBV6-2/TRBV6-3,TGTGCCAGCAGTACTAACGTCGTCAATGAGCAGTTCTTC,CASSTNVVNEQFF
.,.,TRBJ1-6,TRBV7-2,TGTGCCAGCAGCTCCAGTCCAGGGCCCTATAATTCACCCCTCCACTTT,CASSSSPGPYNSPLHF
.,.,TRBJ2-7,TRBV3-1,TGTGCCAGCAGCCCCCACCGGTGGTACGAGCAGTACTTC,CASSPHRWYEQYF
.,TRBD1,TRBJ2-1,TRBV9,TGTGCCAGCAGCCCAAGAAGGGGGCCCGGAACCTTAGCGAGAGCCTACAATGAGCAGTTCTTC,CASSPRRGPGTLARAYNEQFF
once,.,TRBJ1-2,TRBV20-1,TGCAGTGCTAGAGGAGGAGGGTACTGTGGCTACACCTTC,CSARGGGYCGYTF
.,TRBD1,TRBJ2-5,TRBV7-9,TGTGCCAGCACCCCTGGACAGGGGAAAGAGACCCAGTACTTC,CASTPGQGKETQYF
.,.,TRBJ2-3,TRBV6-1,TGTGCCAGCAGTGAGATCGACTTTCCGACACCCACAGATACGCAGTATTTT,CASSEIDFPTPTDTQYF
few,.,TRBJ2-7,TRBV20-1,TGCAGTGCTAGGATCCAGGGATCATACGAGCAGTACTTC,CSARIQGSYEQYF
.,.,TRBJ2-7,TRBV7-6,TGTGCCAGCAGCTCCGGGACAGCTGGACTAGGTACCTACGAGCAGTACTTC,CASSSGTAGLGTYEQYF
.,.,TRBJ2-5,TRBV6-2/TRBV6-3,TGTGCCAGCAGTTATATAGAGACCCAGTACTTC,CASSYIETQYF
few,.,TRBJ1-1,TRBV11-2,TGTGCCAGCAGCTTAGGTGAGGGCCTGAACACTGAAGCTTTCTTT,CASSLGEGLNTEAFF
few,.,TRBJ2-7,TRBV14,TGTGCCAGCAGCCCGCCCGGAGGGAATCTCTACGAGCAGTACTTC,CASSPPGGNLYEQYF